This T cell receptor beta chain stems from a study of PD-L1 blockade in urothelial cancer. This CDR3 is built from 17 residues. The V and J ends lost 7 bases and 7 bases, in that order; junction bases with no gene match: 14. The assay was immunoSEQ multiplex PCR, and TCRdb's table has in-frame clones only and misses some. The sample shows under 60,000 clones, roughly 86% of them seen only once. Indicated time point: peripheral blood 6 weeks after treatment start. V usage is TRBV6-7 and J usage is TRBJ1-4; 11 bases match TRBD1. TRBV6-7 is reported as an ORF; its role is uncertain. This clonotype was obtained from a man aged 60 to 69 with urothelial cancer. Sequenced here: PBMCs, sampled around atezolizumab (anti-PD-L1) treatment. CDR3 DNA: TGTGCCAGCAATATGGACAGGGGGCATTTTTTAGGTGAAAAACTGTTTTTT. Its protein is CASNMDRGHFLGEKLFF.